Shown below are 6 T cell receptor beta chains from a single sample sequenced in a study of blood T cell repertoires in COVID-19. TCRdb's table, derived via immunoSEQ multiplex PCR, lists solely in-frame clones and lacks some. The table includes around 200,000 clones, around 90% detected once. The sample was peripheral blood. Receptors were obtained from a man aged 40-55 years with acute or convalescent COVID-19.

J is TRBJ1-3 and V is TRBV4-3, with D hard to call. The CDR3 extends over 14 amino acids. V lost 1 base, J lost 2 bases, and 6 bases lay in between. The germline V gene encodes CDR1 LGHNA and CDR2 YSLEER. The DNA for the CDR3 is TGCGCCAGCAGCCAAGCGGTGACTGGAAACACCATATATTTT. It is translated as CASSQAVTGNTIYF.

The chain has TRBV7-6 and TRBJ2-5; TRBD1 might be the D (6 bases). V lost 4 bases to trimming and J lost 6 bases, with 18 bases between them. The CDR3 covers 15 residues. Germline CDR1 is SGHVS and CDR2 is FNYEAQ. CDR3 residues: CASSSIRDNPKTQYF. In DNA form, the CDR3 reads TGTGCCAGCAGCTCAATCCGGGACAACCCAAAGACCCAGTACTTC.

This clone was found a few times. The chain is built from TRBV5-1 and TRBJ1-2; the D gene is possibly TRBD1 (5 bases). CDR3 length: 16 residues. Trimming took off 1 base at V and 8 bases at J, with 21 bases between the two ends. From germline, CDR1 is SGHRS and CDR2 YFSETQ. The CDR3 nucleotides are TGCGCCAGCAGCTTGAGACCCCCCGGGGGTGCTGACGGCTACACCTTC. Encoded protein: CASSLRPPGGADGYTF. Drawing the rest from reference TRBV5-1 and TRBJ1-2, the complete variable domain is KAGVTQTPRYLIKTRGQQVTLSCSPISGHRSVSWYQQTPGQGLQFLFEYFSETQRNKGNFPGRFSGRQFSNSRSEMNVSTLELGDSALYLCASSLRPPGGADGYTFGSGTRLTVV.

The chain couples TRBV5-6 to TRBJ1-1; 9 nucleotides match TRBD1. Trimming cost V 0 bases and J 12 bases; bases outside gene matches: 6. CDR1 is SGHDT, CDR2 YYEEEE, per germline. The CDR3 is 13 residues long. For the CDR3, the DNA is TGTGCCAGCAGCTTGGGACAGGGGGGATTGACTTTCTTT. Its protein is CASSLGQGGLTFF.

This chain joins TRBV4-2 and TRBJ2-5; 8 nucleotides align to TRBD1. Losses at the gene ends were 0 bases for V and 3 bases for J; bases not matched to a gene: 6. Germline V gives CDR1 LGHNA, CDR2 YNFKEQ. CDR3 length: 16 amino acids. CDR3 sequence reads: CASSQEQGVLKETQYF. The CDR3 coding sequence is TGTGCCAGCAGCCAAGAACAGGGGGTCTTGAAAGAGACCCAGTACTTC.

The rearrangement links TRBV18 to TRBJ2-3; maybe TRBD1 (5 bases). Germline V CDR1 and CDR2: KGHSH, LQKENI. V was cut by 3 bases and J by 0 bases, with 10 bases left in between. The CDR3 sequence is 15 residues long. CDR3 amino acids: CASSPPRTSTDTQYF. In DNA, the CDR3 is TGTGCCAGCTCACCGCCTCGGACAAGCACAGATACGCAGTATTTT. The full variable domain, with the rest looked up from reference TRBV18 and TRBJ2-3, is NAGVMQNPRHLVRRRGQEARLRCSPMKGHSHVYWYRQLPEEGLKFMVYLQKENIIDESGMPKERFSAEFPKEGPSILRIQQVVRGDSAAYFCASSPPRTSTDTQYFGPGTRLTVL.